This T cell receptor beta chain was documented in a study of blood T cell repertoires in COVID-19. Study details: Samples representing acute and convalescent COVID-19 were sourced from the United States, Italy and Spain. The analysed material was cDNA or gDNA that came from T cells, B-cell-depleted T cells, or PBMCs.

The CDR3 contains 14 residues. Trimming cost V 7 bases and J 4 bases, with 16 bases left between them. The germline V gene encodes CDR1 SGHRS and CDR2 YFSETQ. The protocol was immunoSEQ multiplex PCR, while the TCRdb copy is restricted to in-frame clones and leaves out a portion. The sample carries about 320,000 clones, more than 90% recorded once. All enrollees were roughly 18 to 95 years old and from about two dozen US areas. For recovered donors of Cohort 3, there were two negative PCRs, clearance, or symptom resolution. The sequenced sample consisted of PBMCs or T cells enriched from blood (not recorded which). J is TRBJ2-3 and V is TRBV5-1; D is perhaps TRBD2 (6 bases). The receptor was isolated from a man in his sixties who had recovered from COVID-19. CDR3 DNA sequence: TGCGCCAGCGCCCCGGGGCGGGGAGCAGATACGCAGTATTTT. Translating gives CASAPGRGADTQYF.